A selection of T cell receptor beta chains follows, all from one sample in a study of OX40 agonist ivuxolimab in advanced cancers. Clones were read by immunoSEQ multiplex PCR, and TCRdb kept only the in-frame ones, dropping some. The profile covers roughly 30,000 clones, with more than 70% appearing a single time and 15% to 20% taken by the ten largest. The sample here was CD4+ or CD8+ T cells sorted from blood, taken in a trial of the OX40 agonist ivuxolimab. The receptors stem from an adult with an advanced solid tumor such as melanoma, head and neck, liver or kidney cancer. CDR3s include the opening cysteine and the closing phenylalanine or tryptophan. The D gene is left open where the match is weak. The size entry is marked missing in some rows and otherwise reads once, few, many or a size class.

TRBJ1-2	TRBV27	-	-	TGTGCCAGCAGCCAACAGGGCTCCTATGGCTACACCTTC	CASSQQGSYGYTF
TRBJ2-5	TRBV11-2	-	TRBD2	TGTGCCAGCAGCAAGGGACTAGCAGAACAAGAGACCCAGTACTTC	CASSKGLAEQETQYF
TRBJ1-2	TRBV9	once	-	TGTGCCAGCAGCGTAGAGGGGGGGTTCTGGGTAGCTGGCTACACCTTC	CASSVEGGFWVAGYTF
TRBJ2-7	TRBV28	-	TRBD1	TGTGCCAGCAGTTTGGCACCGGGACAGGGGTCCGACGAGCAGTACTTC	CASSLAPGQGSDEQYF
TRBJ1-6	TRBV4-2	-	-	TGTGCCAGCAGCCAGGGACTGGGATCACCCCTCCACTTT	CASSQGLGSPLHF
TRBJ1-1	TRBV12-5	-	-	TGTGCTAGTGGTTTGGAGGCGAACACTGAAGCTTTCTTT	CASGLEANTEAFF
TRBJ2-1	TRBV11-2	-	-	TGTGCCAGCAGCTTAGTCTGGGGGCAGGATGAGCAGTTCTTC	CASSLVWGQDEQFF
TRBJ1-2	TRBV5-4	-	TRBD1	TGTGCCAGCAGCTTGAGGGGACAGGGGGCGGATGGCTACACCTTC	CASSLRGQGADGYTF
TRBJ2-7	TRBV7-9	-	TRBD1	TGTGCCAGCAGCTTAGGGACAGGGGCCTACGAGCAGTACTTC	CASSLGTGAYEQYF
TRBJ1-1	TRBV4-3	-	-	TGCGCCAGCAGCCAGAAAAGGGGTGAAGCTTTCTTT	CASSQKRGEAFF
TRBJ2-5	TRBV28	few	TRBD1	TGTGCCAGCAGTTTGACAGGGGTCCAAGAGACCCAGTACTTC	CASSLTGVQETQYF
TRBJ2-7	TRBV19	-	-	TGTGCCAGTAGTATTAGTACGGGAGACTACGAGCAGTACTTC	CASSISTGDYEQYF
TRBJ1-2	TRBV4-1	-	-	TGCGCCAGCAGCCAAGGAATTCTCGAGGGCTATGGCTACACCTTC	CASSQGILEGYGYTF
TRBJ1-5	TRBV9	-	-	TGTGCCAGCAGCGTAGAGGGGGGGAGTCAGCCCCAGCATTTT	CASSVEGGSQPQHF
TRBJ2-3	TRBV5-6	-	-	TGTGCCAGCAGCTTCGTCACTCCAGGGGGGAAGACAGATACGCAGTATTTT	CASSFVTPGGKTDTQYF
TRBJ2-7	TRBV28	-	TRBD1	TGTGCCAGCACCTGGACAGGGTCCTCCTACGAGCAGTACTTC	CASTWTGSSYEQYF
TRBJ2-2	TRBV27	-	-	TGTGCCAGCAGTCCCTACCCGGGGACGAACACCGGGGAGCTGTTTTTT	CASSPYPGTNTGELFF
TRBJ1-2	TRBV4-1	-	TRBD1	TGCGCCAGCAGCCAAACAGACAGGGGTGACTATGGCTACACCTTC	CASSQTDRGDYGYTF
TRBJ2-1	TRBV5-6	-	-	TGTGCCAGCAGCTTGTGGACGGAGAATGAGCAGTTCTTC	CASSLWTENEQFF
TRBJ2-1	TRBV4-2	-	-	TGTGCCAGCAGCCAAGATCGCCCGGGGTCGTACAATGAGCAGTTCTTC	CASSQDRPGSYNEQFF
TRBJ2-1	TRBV9	-	-	TGTGCCAGCAGCGTAGAGGGGACCATTGGTAGAGGGCCCTACAATGAGCAGTTCTTC	CASSVEGTIGRGPYNEQFF
TRBJ1-5	TRBV28	-	-	TGTGCCAGCAGTCGATGGGGTCAGCCCCAGCATTTT	CASSRWGQPQHF
TRBJ1-6	TRBV5-1	-	TRBD1	TGCGCCAGCAGCTTGGTGGGGACAGGGGGAAATTCACCCCTCCACTTT	CASSLVGTGGNSPLHF
TRBJ2-7	TRBV5-5	-	-	TGTGCCAGCAGCTTGGGATCACAGGGATGGGAGCAGTACTTC	CASSLGSQGWEQYF
TRBJ2-7	TRBV4-1	few	-	TGCGCCAGCAGCCAAGATGGCGAGGAGCAGTACTTC	CASSQDGEEQYF
TRBJ1-5	TRBV10-3	-	-	TGTGCCATCAGTGTCGACATCCTGAGAGGGGATCAGCCCCAGCATTTT	CAISVDILRGDQPQHF
TRBJ1-1	TRBV21-1	-	-	TGTGCCAGCAGCTCTAAAAGGGGCACTTCGAACACTGAAGCTTTCTTT	CASSSKRGTSNTEAFF
TRBJ2-3	TRBV5-5	-	TRBD2	TGTGCCAGCAGTCCTAGCGGGGGACCAGATACGCAGTATTTT	CASSPSGGPDTQYF
TRBJ1-1	TRBV6-5	few	-	TGTGCCAGCACCAATTATATCCCAAACTCTGAAGCTTTCTTT	CASTNYIPNSEAFF
TRBJ1-1	TRBV2	-	-	TGTGCCAGCAGTCACCGATGGAACACTGAAGCTTTCTTT	CASSHRWNTEAFF
TRBJ1-3	TRBV28	-	-	TGTGCCAGCAGTTTACCGGGCTCCGGAAACACCATATATTTT	CASSLPGSGNTIYF
TRBJ2-1	TRBV28	-	-	TGTGCCAGCCTAAAAGGGGGCAATGAGCAGTTCTTC	CASLKGGNEQFF
TRBJ2-3	TRBV6-5	-	-	TGTGCCAGCCGAGCGGCTACGCAGTATTTT	CASRAATQYF
TRBJ1-2	TRBV30	medium-sized	-	TGTGCCTGGAGTGTCGGCTCTTCTTGGACGGATGGCTACACCTTC	CAWSVGSSWTDGYTF
TRBJ1-4	TRBV5-4	-	-	TGTGCCAGCAGCTTCGGACCTGCAACTAATGAAAAACTGTTTTTT	CASSFGPATNEKLFF
TRBJ1-1	TRBV4-1	-	-	TGCGCCAGCAGCCAGGCAACGCAGGGCGTTATTGAAGCTTTCTTT	CASSQATQGVIEAFF
TRBJ2-1	TRBV4-2	-	TRBD2	TGTGCCAGCAGCCAAGCCTTAACTAGCGATGAGCAGTTCTTC	CASSQALTSDEQFF
TRBJ2-1	TRBV4-1	-	-	TGCGCCAGCAGCCACGTCGGGGATGAGCAGTTCTTC	CASSHVGDEQFF